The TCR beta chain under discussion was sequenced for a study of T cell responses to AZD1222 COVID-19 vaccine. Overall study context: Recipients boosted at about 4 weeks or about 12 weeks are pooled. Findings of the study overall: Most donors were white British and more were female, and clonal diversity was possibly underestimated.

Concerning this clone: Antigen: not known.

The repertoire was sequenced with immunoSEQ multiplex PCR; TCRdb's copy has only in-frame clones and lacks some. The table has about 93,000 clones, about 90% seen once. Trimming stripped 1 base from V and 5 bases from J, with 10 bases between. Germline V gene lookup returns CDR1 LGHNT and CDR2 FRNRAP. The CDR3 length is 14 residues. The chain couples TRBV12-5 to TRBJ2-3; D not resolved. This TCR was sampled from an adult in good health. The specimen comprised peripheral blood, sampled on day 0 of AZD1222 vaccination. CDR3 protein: CASGLETGGDTQYF. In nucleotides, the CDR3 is TGTGCTAGTGGTTTGGAGACGGGCGGAGATACGCAGTATTTT.